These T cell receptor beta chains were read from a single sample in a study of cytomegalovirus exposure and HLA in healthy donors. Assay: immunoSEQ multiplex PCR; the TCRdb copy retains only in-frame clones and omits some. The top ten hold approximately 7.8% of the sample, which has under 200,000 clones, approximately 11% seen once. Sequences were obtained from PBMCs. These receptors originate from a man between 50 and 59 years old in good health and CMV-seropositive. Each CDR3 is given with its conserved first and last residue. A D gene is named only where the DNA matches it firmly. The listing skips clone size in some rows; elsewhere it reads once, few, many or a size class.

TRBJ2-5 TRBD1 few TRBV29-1 TGCAGCGTTGAGCCAGGGGGCTTTGGAGAGACCCAGTACTTC CSVEPGGFGETQYF
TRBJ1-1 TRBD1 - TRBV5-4 TGTGCCAGCAGCTTCGGACAGGGTTTGAACACTGAAGCTTTCTTT CASSFGQGLNTEAFF
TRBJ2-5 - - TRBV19 TGTGCCAGTAGTATAGCGGGCGGGGAGACCCAGTACTTC CASSIAGGETQYF
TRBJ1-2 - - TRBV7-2 TGTGCCAGCAGCCTCCCCCCGACAACCTATGGCTACACCTTC CASSLPPTTYGYTF
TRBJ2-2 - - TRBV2 TGTGCCAGCAGTGGGACCGGGCAGGGCTTCGGGGAGCTGTTTTTT CASSGTGQGFGELFF
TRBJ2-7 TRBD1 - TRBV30 TGTGCCTGGAGTGAGGGACAGGCGTTCTCTCTGGCTGGCGAGCAGTACTTC CAWSEGQAFSLAGEQYF
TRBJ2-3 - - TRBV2 TGTGCCAGCAGCCGAGGGACTGCAGATACGCAGTATTTT CASSRGTADTQYF
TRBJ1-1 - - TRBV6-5 TGTGCCAGCAGTTACTCGAGGACTGAAGCTTTCTTT CASSYSRTEAFF
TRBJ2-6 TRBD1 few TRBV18 TGTGCCAGCTCCCCGACAGGGGGTAGCTCTGGGGCCAACGTCCTGACTTTC CASSPTGGSSGANVLTF
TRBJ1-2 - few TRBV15 TGTGCCACCAGTTGGGGCAGGGATCCGTCTCGTTTTGGCTACACCTTC CATSWGRDPSRFGYTF
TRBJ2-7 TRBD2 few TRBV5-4 TGTGCCAGCAGCTTTGGTCGGGGGGGCTCCGAGCAGTACTTC CASSFGRGGSEQYF
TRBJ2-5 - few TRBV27 TGTGCCAGCAGTTTATCTCGGGGTTTGGAGACCCAGTACTTC CASSLSRGLETQYF
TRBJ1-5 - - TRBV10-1 TGCGCAAGCAGTCCTATCGGGGAGCCCCAGCATTTT CASSPIGEPQHF
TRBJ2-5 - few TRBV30 TGTGCCTGGAGCTGGGAGCAAGAGACCCAGTACTTC CAWSWEQETQYF
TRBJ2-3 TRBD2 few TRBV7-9 TGTGCCAGCAGCCTAGCGGTAGGGGCAGATACGCAGTATTTT CASSLAVGADTQYF
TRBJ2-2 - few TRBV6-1 TGTGCCAGCAGAAAAACTAGCACCGGGGAGCTGTTTTTT CASRKTSTGELFF
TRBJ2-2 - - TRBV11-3 TGTGCCAGCAGCTTAGATGGCTACCGAGGCACCGGGGAGCTGTTTTTT CASSLDGYRGTGELFF
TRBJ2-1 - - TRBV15 TGTGCCACCAGCAGCATAATTAGCGGCTCCTACAATGAGCAGTTCTTC CATSSIISGSYNEQFF
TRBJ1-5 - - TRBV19 TGTGCCAGTAGGGGGAGTGAGGGGGGCAATCAGCCCCAGCATTTT CASRGSEGGNQPQHF
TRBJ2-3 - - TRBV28 TGTGCCAGCAGTTTAGGGGGCGGCCTAACCCAGGATACGCAGTATTTT CASSLGGGLTQDTQYF
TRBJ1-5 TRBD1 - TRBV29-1 TGCAGCGCAGGGGGCCCGAATCAGCCCCAGCATTTT CSAGGPNQPQHF
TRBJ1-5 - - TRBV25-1 TGTGCCAGCAGCCCCCACCTAAGCAATCAGCCCCAGCATTTT CASSPHLSNQPQHF
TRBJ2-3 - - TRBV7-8 TGTGCCAGCAGCTTCTGGGGGCGGATGGGCACAGATACGCAGTATTTT CASSFWGRMGTDTQYF
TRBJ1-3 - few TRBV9 TGTGCCAGCAGCGTTACGGAGAGCTCTGGAAACACCATATATTTT CASSVTESSGNTIYF
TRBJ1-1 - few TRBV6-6 TGTGCCAGCACGCCAGAACTGAACACTGAAGCTTTCTTT CASTPELNTEAFF
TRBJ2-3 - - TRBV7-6 TGTGCCAGCAGCACCTACAGCACAGATACGCAGTATTTT CASSTYSTDTQYF
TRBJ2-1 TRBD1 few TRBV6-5 TGTGCCAGCAGTTACAAGGACAGGGGCCCCTACAATGAGCAGTTCTTC CASSYKDRGPYNEQFF
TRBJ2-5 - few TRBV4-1 TGCGCCAGCAGCCTAAATCAAGAGACCCAGTACTTC CASSLNQETQYF
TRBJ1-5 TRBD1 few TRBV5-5 TGTGCCAGCAGCTCCGGACAGGGTTCCAATCAGCCCCAGCATTTT CASSSGQGSNQPQHF
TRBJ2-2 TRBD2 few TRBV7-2 TGTGCCAGCAGCCCGAGACTAGCTGGGGAGCTGTTTTTT CASSPRLAGELFF
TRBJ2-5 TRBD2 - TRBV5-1 TGCGCCAGCAGCTTGGGCCAGCGGGGGGAAGAGACCCAGTACTTC CASSLGQRGEETQYF
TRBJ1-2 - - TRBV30 TGTGCCTGGAGCGACACAGGGTCTGGCTACACCTTC CAWSDTGSGYTF
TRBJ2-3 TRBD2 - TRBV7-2 TGTGCCAGCAGCCAAGGACTAGCGGGGATGAGAGATACGCAGTATTTT CASSQGLAGMRDTQYF
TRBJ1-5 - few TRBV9 TGTGCCAGCAGCCCCCGACAGGATAGCAATCAGCCCCAGCATTTT CASSPRQDSNQPQHF
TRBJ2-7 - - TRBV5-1 TGCGCCAGCAGCCCAACGCAGGGGCCAGCCTACGAGCAGTACTTC CASSPTQGPAYEQYF
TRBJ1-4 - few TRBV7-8 TGTGCCAGCAGCTTAGCCCACAGGTGGACGGCTAATGAAAAACTGTTTTTT CASSLAHRWTANEKLFF
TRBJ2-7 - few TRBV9 TGTGCCAGCAGCGTAGACACAGAAGCCCACTACGAGCAGTACTTC CASSVDTEAHYEQYF
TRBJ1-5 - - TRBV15 TGTGCCACCAGCAGAGATTTAGGACAGAATCAGCCCCAGCATTTT CATSRDLGQNQPQHF
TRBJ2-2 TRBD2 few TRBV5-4 TGTGCCAGCAGCTGGACTAGCGGACATACGGAGCTGTTTTTT CASSWTSGHTELFF
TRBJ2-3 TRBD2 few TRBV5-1 TGCGCCAGCAGCTTTAGCGGGCGGGAGCAGTATTTT CASSFSGREQYF
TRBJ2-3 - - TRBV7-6 TGTGCCAGCGCTGCGGCCGGTACAGATACGCAGTATTTT CASAAAGTDTQYF
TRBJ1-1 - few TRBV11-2 TGTGCCAGCAGCTTAGGAGGACAGAATGAAGCTTTCTTT CASSLGGQNEAFF
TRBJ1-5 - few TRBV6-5 TGTGCCAGCAGGATACGGGAGTATAGCAATCAGCCCCAGCATTTT CASRIREYSNQPQHF
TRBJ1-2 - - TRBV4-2 TGTGCCAGCAGCCCGGGGGCTAACTATGGCTACACCTTC CASSPGANYGYTF
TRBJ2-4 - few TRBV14 TGTGCCAGCAGCCAAGCCCCCGCAGGGACCAAAAACATTCAGTACTTC CASSQAPAGTKNIQYF
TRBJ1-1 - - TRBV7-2 TGTGCCAGCAAACCGGGACATGGGTATACTGAAGCTTTCTTT CASKPGHGYTEAFF
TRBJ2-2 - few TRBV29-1 TGCAGCGTTGAGGGCAGTCGTATTGGCGGGGAGCTGTTTTTT CSVEGSRIGGELFF
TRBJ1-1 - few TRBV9 TGTGCCAGCAGCCCTGCGGGGAACACTGAAGCTTTCTTT CASSPAGNTEAFF
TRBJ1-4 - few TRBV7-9 TGTGCCAGCAGTCTCTGGACATCTGCAACTAATGAAAAACTGTTTTTT CASSLWTSATNEKLFF
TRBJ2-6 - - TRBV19 TGTGCCAGTAGTAGTGTCAGATCCTCTGGGGCCAACGTCCTGACTTTC CASSSVRSSGANVLTF
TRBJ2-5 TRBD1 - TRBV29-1 TGCAGCGTTTGGGGGACAGAACGCCAAGAGACCCAGTACTTC CSVWGTERQETQYF
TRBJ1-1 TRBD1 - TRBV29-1 TGCAGCGCCTCGACAGGGACGAGGACTGAAGCTTTCTTT CSASTGTRTEAFF
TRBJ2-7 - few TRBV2 TGTGCCAGCAGTGAAGGCGCAGGGCCAAAGCAGTACTTC CASSEGAGPKQYF
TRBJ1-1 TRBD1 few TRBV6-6 TGTGCCAGCTTTTCGGGACAGGGTTTTGAAGCTTTCTTT CASFSGQGFEAFF
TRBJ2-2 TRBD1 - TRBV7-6 TGTGCCAGCAGCTTAGGAGGTCAGGGGGCAGGGGAGCTGTTTTTT CASSLGGQGAGELFF
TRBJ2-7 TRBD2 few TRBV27 TGTGCCAGCAGCTTTACTAGCGGTTCCTACGAGCAGTACTTC CASSFTSGSYEQYF
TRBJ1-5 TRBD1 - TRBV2 TGTGCCAGCAGCCTTGGACAGGGGAGCAATCAGCCCCAGCATTTT CASSLGQGSNQPQHF
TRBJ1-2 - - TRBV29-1 TGCAGCGTCGACACCTATGGCTACACCTTC CSVDTYGYTF
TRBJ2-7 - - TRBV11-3 TGTGCCAGCAGCGGCTGGACTGCGAACGAGCAGTACTTC CASSGWTANEQYF